These 4 T cell receptor beta chains were sequenced from one sample in a study of T-cell reconstitution after alpha-beta-depleted transplantation in children. A TCRbeta library incorporating unique molecular identifiers was prepared. MiXCR was run by TCRdb on the PCR reads, yielding one entry per CDR3 protein. The table lists approximately 400,000 distinct CDR3 sequences, roughly 11% of them singletons, with roughly 6% in the top ten. The specimen comprised PBMCs from the stem cell graft donor, sampled from the stem cell graft. The origin of the receptors is a human donor who donated a stem cell graft to a child with acute myeloid leukemia.

To note about this clonotype: This could be a read error, since a much larger clone is one nucleotide away. The V gene is TRBV5-1, the J gene TRBJ1-1; no firm D call. This CDR3 spans 15 amino acids. Per germline, CDR1 SGHRS and CDR2 YFSETQ. The CDR3: CASSLGEILNTESFF. CDR3 sequence (DNA): TGCGCCAGCAGCTTGGGCGAGATCCTGAACACTGAATCTTTCTTT.

This clonotype has a handful of counts. The chain recombines TRBV5-1 with TRBJ2-5; the D gene is possibly TRBD2 (6 bases). This CDR3 spans 16 amino acids. The V and J ends lost 0 bases and 0 bases respectively, with 12 bases between them. Germline-derived CDR1 and CDR2 are SGHRS and YFSETQ. The CDR3 sequence is CASSLGAGTYQETQYF. CDR3 coding DNA: TGCGCCAGCAGCTTGGGAGCAGGGACTTACCAAGAGACCCAGTACTTC.

The chain uses TRBV4-1 and TRBJ1-1; 10 bases align to TRBD1. The CDR3 spans 16 residues. Germline V CDR1 and CDR2: MGHRA, YSYEKL. The ends lost 3 bases at V and 5 bases at J; junction bases unmatched: 9. CDR3 loop: CASSHQTGQGSTEAFF. The CDR3 nucleotides read TGCGCCAGCAGCCACCAAACGGGACAGGGGAGTACTGAAGCTTTCTTT.

This clonotype was counted many times. CDR3 coding DNA: TGTGCCAGCAGATACACTCAAAGCGGGGCCGGGGAGCTGTTTTTT. As protein: CASRYTQSGAGELFF. V and J are TRBV12-3 or TRBV12-4 and TRBJ2-2, with 7 bases fitting TRBD2. The CDR3 totals 15 residues. V shed 6 bases and J 6 bases; nucleotides not matched to a gene: 10.